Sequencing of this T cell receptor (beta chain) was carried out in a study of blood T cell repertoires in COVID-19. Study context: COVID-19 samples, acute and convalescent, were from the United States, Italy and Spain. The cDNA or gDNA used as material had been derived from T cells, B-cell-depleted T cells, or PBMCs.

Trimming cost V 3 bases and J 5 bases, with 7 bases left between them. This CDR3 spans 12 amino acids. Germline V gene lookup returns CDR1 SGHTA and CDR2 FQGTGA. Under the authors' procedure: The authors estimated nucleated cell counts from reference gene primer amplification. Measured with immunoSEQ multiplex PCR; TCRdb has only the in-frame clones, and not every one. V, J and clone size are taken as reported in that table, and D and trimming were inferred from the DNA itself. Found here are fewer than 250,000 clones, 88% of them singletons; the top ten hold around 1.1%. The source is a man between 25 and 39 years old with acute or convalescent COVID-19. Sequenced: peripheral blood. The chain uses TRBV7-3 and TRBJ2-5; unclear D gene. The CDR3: CASSLPGETQYF. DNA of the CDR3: TGTGCCAGCAGCTTGCCCGGTGAGACCCAGTACTTC.